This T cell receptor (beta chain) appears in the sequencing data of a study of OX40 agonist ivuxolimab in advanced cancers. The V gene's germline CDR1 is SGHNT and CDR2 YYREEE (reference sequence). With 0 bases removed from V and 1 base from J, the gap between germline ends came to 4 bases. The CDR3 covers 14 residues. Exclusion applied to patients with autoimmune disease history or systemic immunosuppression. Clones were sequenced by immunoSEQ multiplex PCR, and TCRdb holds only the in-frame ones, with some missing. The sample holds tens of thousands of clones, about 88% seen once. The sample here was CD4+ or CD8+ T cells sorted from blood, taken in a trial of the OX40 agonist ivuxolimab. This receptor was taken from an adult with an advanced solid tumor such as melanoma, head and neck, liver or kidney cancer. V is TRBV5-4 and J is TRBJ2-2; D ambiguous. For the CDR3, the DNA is TGTGCCAGCAGCTTGGTAGGGAACACCGGGGAGCTGTTTTTT. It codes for CASSLVGNTGELFF. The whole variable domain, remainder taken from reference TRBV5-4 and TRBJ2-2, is ETGVTQSPTHLIKTRGQQVTLRCSSQSGHNTVSWYQQALGQGPQFIFQYYREEENGRGNFPPRFSGLQFPNYSSELNVNALELDDSALYLCASSLVGNTGELFFGEGSRLTVL.